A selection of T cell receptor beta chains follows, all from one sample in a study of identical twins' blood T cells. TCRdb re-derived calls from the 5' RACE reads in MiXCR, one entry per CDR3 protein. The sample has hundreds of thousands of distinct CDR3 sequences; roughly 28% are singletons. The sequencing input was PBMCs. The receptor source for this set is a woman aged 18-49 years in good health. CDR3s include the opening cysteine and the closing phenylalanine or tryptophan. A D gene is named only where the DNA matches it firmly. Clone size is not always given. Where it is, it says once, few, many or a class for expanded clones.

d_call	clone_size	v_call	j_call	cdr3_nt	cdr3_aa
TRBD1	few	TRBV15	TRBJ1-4	TGTGCCACCAGCAGAGGACTCAGGACAGGTCAAGGTGAAAAACTGTTTTTT	CATSRGLRTGQGEKLFF
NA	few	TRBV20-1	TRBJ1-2	TGCAGTGCTAGGATAGGGCAAGTGGGCTACACCTTC	CSARIGQVGYTF
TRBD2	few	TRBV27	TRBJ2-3	TGTGCCAGCAGTTCGGGACTAGCGGGAGCAGATACGCAGTATTTT	CASSSGLAGADTQYF
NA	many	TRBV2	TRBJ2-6	TGTGCCAGCACCAACCCAGGGGCCAACGTCCTGACTTTC	CASTNPGANVLTF
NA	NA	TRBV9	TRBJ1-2	TGTGCCAGCAGCAGGGGGACGTTCAACTATGGCTACACCTTC	CASSRGTFNYGYTF
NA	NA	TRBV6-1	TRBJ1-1	TGTGCCAGCAGTGAACAGGACCTGAACACTGAAGCTTTCTTT	CASSEQDLNTEAFF
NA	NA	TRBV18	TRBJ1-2	TGTGCCAACTCCATCCGGGGCTGGGAAGGCGGCTACACCTTC	CANSIRGWEGGYTF
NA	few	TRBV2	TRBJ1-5	TGTGCCAGCAGTGGAAACAGGGTTAGCAATCAGCCCCAGCATTTT	CASSGNRVSNQPQHF
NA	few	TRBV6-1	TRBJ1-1	TGTGCCAGCAGACTCGGTGTCCCGGGCACTGAAGCTTTCTTT	CASRLGVPGTEAFF
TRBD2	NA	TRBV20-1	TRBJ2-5	TGCAGTGCTAGCACTAGCGGTAACCGAGAGACCCAGTACTTC	CSASTSGNRETQYF
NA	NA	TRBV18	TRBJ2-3	TGTGCCAGCGGGGGCGGAGGCACAGATACGCAGTATTTT	CASGGGGTDTQYF
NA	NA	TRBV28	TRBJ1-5	TGTGCCAGCAGTTTTCTACAGGGAAGTTTTGGCAATCAGCCCCAGCATTTT	CASSFLQGSFGNQPQHF
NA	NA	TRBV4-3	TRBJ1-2	TGCGCCAGCAGCCAAGAGGGGCAGGCGCTCTATGGCTACACCTTC	CASSQEGQALYGYTF
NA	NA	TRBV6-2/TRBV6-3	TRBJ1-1	TGTGCCAGCAGTTACTCGGCACAGTCGAACACTGAAGCTTTCTTT	CASSYSAQSNTEAFF
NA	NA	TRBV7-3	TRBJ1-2	TGTGCCAGCAGCCCAACAGGGAGAGGGCCCTATGGCTACACCTTC	CASSPTGRGPYGYTF
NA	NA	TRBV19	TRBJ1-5	TGTGCCAGTAGTATTAACAGCCTAAGTAGCAATCAGCCCCAGCATTTT	CASSINSLSSNQPQHF